This T cell receptor beta chain was observed in a study of blood T cell repertoires in COVID-19 (dated by TCRdb to the early 2020s). About the full investigation: Samples covering the acute and convalescent phases of COVID-19 were provided by collaborators in the United States, Italy and Spain. The repertoires were released in a freely available public database intended as a resource for research on the immune response to SARS-CoV-2. The sample metadata nearly always contained a de-identified subject ID, COVID-19 status, age in years and sex. The material from the prospective study consisted of cDNA or gDNA derived from T cells, B-cell-depleted T cells, or PBMCs. The samples were drawn from two sources: the first 160 participants of the ongoing ImmuneRACE study, and over 1,000 subjects contributed by 6 global collaborators. The dataset comprised deeply sampled blood TCRbeta repertoires from subjects exposed to, actively infected with, or recovered from COVID-19. Where available, HLA class I and class II types were obtained from metadata supplied by the sample provider rather than from assay-based typing.

CDR1 and CDR2, per the germline V gene (reference sequence), are LGHDT and YNNKEL. The CDR3 contains 14 residues, cysteine and phenylalanine counted. The entry retains the CDR3 DNA only, 42 bases that are in frame from base 1. V and J are truncated by 1 base and 5 bases respectively, leaving an intervening sequence of 9 bases. TCRbeta CDR3 regions were amplified from genomic DNA using the immunoSEQ Assay, a bias-controlled multiplex PCR. In the source study's methods: The number of nucleated cells in each sample was estimated from the amplification of reference gene primers within the assay. To quantify the absolute abundance of each unique TCRbeta CDR3 rearrangement, sequence reads were collapsed and filtered. For each sample, productive Simpson clonality was calculated by taking the square root of Simpson's diversity index across productive rearrangements. This is the immuneACCESS table as TCRdb keeps it, with only in-frame sequences that have V and J called. A part of the clones is gone; compared with another copy, unresolved V genes explain less than half, and the rest is unexplained. V and J calls and clone size are given by that table; D and trimming were obtained from the DNA. Present in this sample are some 140,000 clones, more than 80% of which were seen just once. The ten largest clones add up to less than 0.6% of the sample.

Findings and caveats that apply to the study as a whole: The quantity of clinical and demographic metadata differed by source and by participant and was supplied without curation.

Comments on this clone: What antigen it recognizes has not been identified. Per-nucleotide qualities are absent, and no much larger clonotype sits a single base away.

Collaborating institutions collected whole blood in K2EDTA tubes following their own protocols. Collaborator samples were shipped for TCRbeta analysis as frozen whole blood, isolated PBMCs, or DNA extracted from either sample type. Sequencing input: peripheral blood. The V gene is TRBV3-1 (or the pseudogene TRBV3-2) and the J gene is TRBJ1-5; TRBD1 is perhaps the D gene, given 6 matching bases. This receptor was taken from a man between 50 and 59 years old with acute or convalescent COVID-19. The nucleotides are TGTGCCAGCAGCCAAGGGACAGACCATCAGCCCCAGCATTTT. The encoded protein is CASSQGTDHQPQHF.